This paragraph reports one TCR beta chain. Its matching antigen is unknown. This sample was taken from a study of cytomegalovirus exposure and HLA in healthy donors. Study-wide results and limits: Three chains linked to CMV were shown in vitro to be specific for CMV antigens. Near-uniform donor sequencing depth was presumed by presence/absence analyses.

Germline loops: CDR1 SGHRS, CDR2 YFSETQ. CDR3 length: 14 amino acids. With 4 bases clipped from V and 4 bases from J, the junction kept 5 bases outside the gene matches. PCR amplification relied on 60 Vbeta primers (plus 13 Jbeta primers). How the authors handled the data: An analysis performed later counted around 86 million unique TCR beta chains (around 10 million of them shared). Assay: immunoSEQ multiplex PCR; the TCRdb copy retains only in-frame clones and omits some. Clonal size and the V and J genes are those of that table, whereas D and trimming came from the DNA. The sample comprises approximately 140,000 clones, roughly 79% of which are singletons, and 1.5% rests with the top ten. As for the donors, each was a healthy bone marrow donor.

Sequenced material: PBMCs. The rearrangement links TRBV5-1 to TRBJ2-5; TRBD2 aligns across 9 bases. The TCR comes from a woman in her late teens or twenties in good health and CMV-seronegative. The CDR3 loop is CASSVGLAVETQYF. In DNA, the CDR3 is TGCGCCAGCAGCGTGGGACTAGCCGTAGAGACCCAGTACTTC.